The clone carrying this T cell receptor beta chain was detected many times. The antigen is not known. TCR beta CDR3 sequences were amplified from RNA transcripts. When the TCR CDR3 underwent first-round RT-PCR, the HTBI primer set was used. TCRdb passed the multiplex PCR reads through MiXCR, listing each CDR3 protein once. Here the sample spans 540,000 or so distinct CDR3 sequences, 46% being singletons. The sample originates from a study of T cells in Graves' hyperthyroidism and ophthalmopathy. Findings of the study overall: Blood also showed most of the thyroid clonotypes that were expanded above 0.001. Model output signaled ophthalmopathy a median approximately 6 months ahead of onset.

Germline CDR1 reads SGHRS; CDR2 reads YFSETQ. With 3 bases clipped from V and 3 bases from J, the junction kept 1 base outside the gene matches. The CDR3 contains 13 residues. Diagnoses were established using clinical symptoms, serum thyroxine and TRAb, thyroid ultrasound and orbital computed tomography. The receptor was derived from an adult woman with Graves' disease, either hyperthyroidism or ophthalmopathy (not recorded which). Source material: peripheral blood or thyroid tissue (not recorded which). The genes are TRBV5-1 and TRBJ2-5; 8 bases line up with TRBD1. The CDR3 DNA reads as TGCGCCAGCAGCTCGACAGGGGAAGAGACCCAGTACTTC. This gives the protein CASSSTGEETQYF. Variable domain in full (rest from reference TRBV5-1 and TRBJ2-5): KAGVTQTPRYLIKTRGQQVTLSCSPISGHRSVSWYQQTPGQGLQFLFEYFSETQRNKGNFPGRFSGRQFSNSRSEMNVSTLELGDSALYLCASSSTGEETQYFGPGTRLLVL.